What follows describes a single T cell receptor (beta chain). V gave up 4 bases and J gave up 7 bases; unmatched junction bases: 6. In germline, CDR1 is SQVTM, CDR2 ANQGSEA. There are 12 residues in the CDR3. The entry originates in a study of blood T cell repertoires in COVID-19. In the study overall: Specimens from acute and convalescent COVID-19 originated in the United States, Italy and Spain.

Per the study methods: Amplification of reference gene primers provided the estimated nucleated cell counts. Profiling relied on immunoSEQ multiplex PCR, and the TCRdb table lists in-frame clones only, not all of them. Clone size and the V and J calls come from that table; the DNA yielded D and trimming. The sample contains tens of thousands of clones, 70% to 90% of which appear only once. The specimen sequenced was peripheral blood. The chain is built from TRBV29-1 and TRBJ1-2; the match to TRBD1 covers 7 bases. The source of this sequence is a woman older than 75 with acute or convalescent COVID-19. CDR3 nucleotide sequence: TGCAGCGTTGTGGAGGGGGCGAGTGGCTACACCTTC. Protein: CSVVEGASGYTF.